This T cell receptor beta chain was identified during a study of control samples from healthy donors and cancer patients. Libraries were prepared by immunoSEQ multiplex PCR; TCRdb keeps only in-frame clonotypes and omits some of them. The sample records roughly 40,000 clones, about 90% being singletons. Germline CDR1 reads MGHRA; CDR2 reads YSYEKL. CDR3 size: 15 residues. The ends lost 1 base at V and 8 bases at J; junction bases unmatched: 7. The receptor comes from a woman aged 50 to 65 in good health. Sequencing was done on a sample of blood. The chain joins TRBV4-1 to TRBJ1-4; 7 bases are shared with TRBD1. The CDR3 is CASSQATGRKEKLFF. The CDR3, as DNA: TGCGCCAGCAGCCAAGCGACAGGGCGGAAGGAAAAACTGTTTTTT.